What follows are 6 T cell receptor beta chains derived from one specimen sequenced in a study of control samples from healthy donors and cancer patients. TCRdb's copy holds only in-frame clones and misses some; the assay was immunoSEQ multiplex PCR. The sample lists fewer than 20,000 clones; 75% to 90% were seen once. Sample: PBMCs. All receptors come from a woman in her 70s with colorectal cancer.

V gene TRBV21-1 combines with J gene TRBJ2-7; the table names TRBD2, a call not compared with the DNA. TRBV21-1 has pseudogene status. The CDR3 runs 18 residues. This CDR3 reads CASIGQGLAGTSSYEQYF. In DNA form, the CDR3 reads TGTGCCAGCATCGGACAGGGACTAGCGGGGACAAGCTCCTACGAGCAGTACTTC.

The chain carries TRBV29-1 and TRBJ2-1; no clear D gene. The germline V gene encodes CDR1 SQVTM and CDR2 ANQGSEA. The V end was cut by 6 bases, the J end by 6 bases, with 9 bases between. The CDR3 length is 11 residues. The CDR3 loop reads CSVHSPNEQFF. DNA of the CDR3: TGCAGCGTCCATAGCCCCAATGAGCAGTTCTTC.

The chain combines TRBV2 with TRBJ1-1, with a weak D call TRBD1 (6 bases). Germline V gives CDR1 SNHLY, CDR2 FYNNEI. The CDR3 has 15 amino acids. V dropped 2 bases and J dropped 4 bases, with 14 bases sitting between them. The CDR3 sequence: CASSESGQGLTEAFF. For the CDR3, the DNA is TGTGCCAGCAGTGAAAGCGGGCAGGGGCTCACTGAAGCTTTCTTT.

The chain combines TRBV14 with TRBJ2-5, with D unclear. In germline, CDR1 is SGHDN, CDR2 FVKESK. The CDR3 spans 14 residues. Trimming left V 0 bases short and J 7 bases short, with 12 bases between. The CDR3 DNA reads as TGTGCCAGCAGCCAAGAATCACAGCGAGGGACCCAGTACTTC. Its translation: CASSQESQRGTQYF.

The chain carries TRBV5-1 and TRBJ1-4; TRBD1 is a possible D gene (5 bases). The CDR3 spans 14 residues. V was pared by 7 bases and J by 5 bases, with 15 bases between. The V gene's germline CDR1 is SGHRS and CDR2 YFSETQ. The CDR3 nucleotides are TGCGCCAGCCGTGTCCGGGACGGCAATGAAAAACTGTTTTTT. Amino acids: CASRVRDGNEKLFF.

The V and J genes are TRBV6-5 and TRBJ2-7; D unclear. Germline CDR1 and CDR2: MNHEY and SVGAGI. V dropped 0 bases and J dropped 2 bases, with 14 bases sitting between them. The CDR3 length is 16 residues. The DNA of the CDR3 is TGTGCCAGCAGTTACTCTTACCGCTCAAACACCTACGAGCAGTACTTC. Translating gives CASSYSYRSNTYEQYF.